This TCR beta chain is drawn from a study of cytomegalovirus exposure and HLA in healthy donors. Produced via immunoSEQ multiplex PCR; TCRdb's table is partial and in-frame only. In the table there are 100,000 to 150,000 clones, 85% to 90% of which are singletons. V lost 5 bases, J lost 5 bases, and 4 bases stayed unmatched. There are 14 residues in the CDR3. Germline V gene lookup returns CDR1 SGHTA and CDR2 FQGNSA. Findings of the study overall: Many donors carried some public TCRs, although rarity characterized most TCR sequences.

As to this clone: Its antigen is not identified.

V gene TRBV7-2 combines with J gene TRBJ1-2; 11 bases fit TRBD1. This receptor was obtained from a woman in her late teens or twenties in good health and CMV-seronegative. The specimen sequenced was PBMCs. CDR3 sequence (DNA): TGTGCCAGCAGCCCGGACAGGGGGCTATATGGCTACACCTTC. Protein sequence: CASSPDRGLYGYTF.